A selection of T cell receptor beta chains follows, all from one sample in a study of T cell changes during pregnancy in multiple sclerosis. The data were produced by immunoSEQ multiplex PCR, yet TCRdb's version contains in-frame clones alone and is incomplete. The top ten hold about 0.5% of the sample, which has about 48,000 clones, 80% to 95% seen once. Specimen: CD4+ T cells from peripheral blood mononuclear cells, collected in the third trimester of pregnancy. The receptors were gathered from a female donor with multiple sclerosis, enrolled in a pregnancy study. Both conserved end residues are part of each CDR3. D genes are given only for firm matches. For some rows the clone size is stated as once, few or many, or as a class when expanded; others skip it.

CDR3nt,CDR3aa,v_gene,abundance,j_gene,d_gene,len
TGTGCCAGCAGCGTAAGGGGGGGTCAGCCCCAGCATTTT,CASSVRGGQPQHF,TRBV11-2,.,TRBJ1-5,.,13
TGCGCCAGCAGCTTGGCGAAGACAGGCGGAAATGAAAAACTGTTTTTT,CASSLAKTGGNEKLFF,TRBV5-1,.,TRBJ1-4,.,16
TGTGCCAGCAGCTTCGGGGGGCTGGGTGGTGAAAAACTGTTTTTT,CASSFGGLGGEKLFF,TRBV5-4,.,TRBJ1-4,.,15
TGTGCCAGCAGTTACGGACAGAACACTGAAGCTTTCTTT,CASSYGQNTEAFF,TRBV6-5,.,TRBJ1-1,.,13
TGCAGCGTTGAAGGTGGGGACAGCTTACCCTACGAGCAGTACTTC,CSVEGGDSLPYEQYF,TRBV29-1,.,TRBJ2-7,TRBD1,15
TGTGCCAGCTCTGGGGGGAAAATAGCTTTCTTT,CASSGGKIAFF,TRBV5-4,.,TRBJ1-1,.,11
TGCGCCAGCAGGAGGACAGGAGAGACCCAGTACTTC,CASRRTGETQYF,TRBV5-1,.,TRBJ2-5,TRBD1,12
TGCGCCAGCAGGCCGGGACAGCGGACCTCAGGCGAGCAGTACTTC,CASRPGQRTSGEQYF,TRBV5-1,.,TRBJ2-7,TRBD1,15
TGCAGTGCTAGAATCTATGAGCAGTTCTTC,CSARIYEQFF,TRBV20-1,.,TRBJ2-1,.,10
TGTGCCAGCGGTCGCAGGGAGCAGTACTTC,CASGRREQYF,TRBV6-5,.,TRBJ2-7,.,10
TGTGCCAGCTCACCCTATTCCTCGGGTGAAAAACTGTTTTTT,CASSPYSSGEKLFF,TRBV18,.,TRBJ1-4,.,14
TGTGCCAGCAGGTATTCCGGACAGGCAGGGGAGCAGTACTTC,CASRYSGQAGEQYF,TRBV13,.,TRBJ2-7,TRBD1,14
TGTGCCAGCAGGACGGGACAGGGGAGATACAATGAGCAGTTCTTC,CASRTGQGRYNEQFF,TRBV6-1,once,TRBJ2-1,TRBD1,15
TGTGCCAGCCGCCCAGGCACAGTGAGCAATCAGCCCCAGCATTTT,CASRPGTVSNQPQHF,TRBV2,.,TRBJ1-5,.,15
TGCGCCAGCAGCCTTAGCGGGGAACGGGATACGCAGTATTTT,CASSLSGERDTQYF,TRBV4-1,.,TRBJ2-3,TRBD2,14
TGTGCCAGCAGTTATTCGGACTACCAAGAGACCCAGTACTTC,CASSYSDYQETQYF,TRBV6-6,.,TRBJ2-5,.,14
TGTGCCAGCAGTTACTCCAGGGTTAACTATGGCTACACCTTC,CASSYSRVNYGYTF,TRBV6-5,.,TRBJ1-2,.,14
TGTGCCAGCAAGGGGGTGGAAGGCTACACCTTC,CASKGVEGYTF,TRBV7-3,.,TRBJ1-2,.,11
TGTGCCAGCAGTTTAAGCGGGGGCCCCATTCAGTTCTTC,CASSLSGGPIQFF,TRBV6-5,.,TRBJ2-1,TRBD2,13
TGTGCCAGCAGCCGACAGGGCTCCTACGAGCAGTACTTC,CASSRQGSYEQYF,TRBV7-2,.,TRBJ2-7,TRBD1,13
TGTGCCAGCAGTGAAGCCCGAGTCTCTCTCCTCTACGAGCAGTACTTC,CASSEARVSLLYEQYF,TRBV2,.,TRBJ2-7,.,16
TGTGCCAGCAGCCAAGATCCAAGCACAGATACGCAGTATTTT,CASSQDPSTDTQYF,TRBV4-2,.,TRBJ2-3,.,14
TGTGCCACCAGCAGAGATCAGGTAGGGGCCTGGGATACGCAGTATTTT,CATSRDQVGAWDTQYF,TRBV15,.,TRBJ2-3,.,16
TGTGCCATCACCGGGACAGGTTTTAATGAGCAGTTCTTC,CAITGTGFNEQFF,TRBV10-3,.,TRBJ2-1,TRBD1,13
TGTGCCAGCAGCTTAGGGACTAGCGGTTTCTACGAGCAGTACTTC,CASSLGTSGFYEQYF,TRBV11-2,.,TRBJ2-7,TRBD2,15
TGTGCCAGCAGTCGACTACAGGGGGTAGGGGCTTTCTTT,CASSRLQGVGAFF,TRBV2,.,TRBJ1-1,TRBD1,13
TGTGCCAGCAGTACATCCGGGACAAGCAATGAGCAGTTCTTC,CASSTSGTSNEQFF,TRBV27,.,TRBJ2-1,.,14
TGTGCCTTACTAGCGGGGGGCACAGATACGCAGTATTTT,CALLAGGTDTQYF,TRBV10-3,.,TRBJ2-3,TRBD2,13
TGTGCCAGCAGCTCGTACAGCCTCTATGGCTACACCTTC,CASSSYSLYGYTF,TRBV14,.,TRBJ1-2,.,13
TGCGCCAGCAGCTTGGGCACAGGGGCTAACTCCTACGAGCAGTACTTC,CASSLGTGANSYEQYF,TRBV5-1,.,TRBJ2-7,TRBD1,16
TGTGCCAGCAGTGAAGCGGGCAACAGTGAGCAGTTCTTC,CASSEAGNSEQFF,TRBV6-1,once,TRBJ2-1,.,13
TGTGCCAGCAAGACAGGGAAACAACGCTACAATGAGCAGTTCTTC,CASKTGKQRYNEQFF,TRBV6-5,.,TRBJ2-1,TRBD1,15
TGTGCCAGCAGTTTAACGGCCAGGGGGTACGAGCAGTACTTC,CASSLTARGYEQYF,TRBV28,.,TRBJ2-7,TRBD1,14